The clone carrying this TCR beta chain was counted once. Its specificity is unknown. Losses at the gene ends were 4 bases for V and 3 bases for J; bases not matched to a gene: 7. Per the germline V gene, CDR1 is MGHRA and CDR2 is YSYEKL. The CDR3 contains 15 residues. Drawing of peripheral blood yielded about 9.8 milliliters from each donor. This sample is drawn from a study of blood T cells in healthy people across ages. Study findings and constraints: What prevented conclusive comparison of naive and antigen-experienced cells was that PBMCs were unsorted.

Together with a sample-barcoded 5' primer, a J-beta primer mix was included in a second PCR lasting roughly 6 to 12 cycles. One entry per CDR3 protein results from TCRdb running MiXCR on the 5' RACE reads. Of over 1,500,000 distinct CDR3 sequences listed, roughly 52% are singletons. V usage is TRBV4-1 and J usage is TRBJ2-3, with TRBD2 identical over 7 bases. This clonotype originated in a woman between 40 and 50 years old in good health. Sequencing input: blood. CDR3 bases: TGCGCCAGCAGCCCTCTAATGGGGGGGACAGATACGCAGTATTTT. Translated, it gives CASSPLMGGTDTQYF.